A single sample gave rise to the 24 T cell receptor beta chains below, sequenced in a study of cytomegalovirus exposure and HLA in healthy donors (dated by TCRdb to 2015 to 2018). Library creation used the immunoSEQ multiplex PCR assay. In its TCRdb copy, this immuneACCESS table keeps in-frame sequences only and misses some clones. Where compared with another copy, unresolved V genes explain less than half of these, and the others have no known cause. The sample data list 100,000 to 150,000 clones, and roughly 93% of these were observed just once. In total, the top ten clones hold approximately 1.3% of the sample. Specimen: PBMCs. The receptors originated from a woman aged 18-29 years in good health and CMV-seronegative.

The gene calls are TRBV9 and TRBJ2-5; 11 bases map to TRBD2. Trimming removed 5 bases from V and 3 bases from J; junction bases left unmatched: 9. This CDR3 contains 16 residues. CDR1 is SGDLS, CDR2 YYNGEE, per germline. The CDR3 is CASSASGTSGKETQYF. CDR3 DNA sequence: TGTGCCAGCAGTGCTTCCGGGACTAGCGGAAAAGAGACCCAGTACTTC.

The chain links TRBV6-5 to TRBJ2-3; a possible D gene is TRBD2 (7 bases). Germline lookup yields CDR1 MNHEY and CDR2 SVGAGI. The V and J ends lost 0 bases and 6 bases respectively, with 13 bases between them. CDR3 length: 15 residues. DNA for the CDR3: TGTGCCAGCAGTTACTCGGGGGCGGGGGCTGATACGCAGTATTTT. Protein sequence: CASSYSGAGADTQYF.

V usage is TRBV27 and J usage is TRBJ2-1; 10 nucleotides align to TRBD1. The CDR3 spans 15 residues. Germline loops: CDR1 MNHEY, CDR2 SMNVEV (reference sequence). Trimming at V came to 4 bases and at J to 4 bases, leaving 4 bases not matched to a gene. CDR3 nucleotides: TGTGCCAGCAGTTCCGGGACAGGGGCATACAATGAGCAGTTCTTC. Residues: CASSSGTGAYNEQFF.

The chain links TRBV7-3 to TRBJ2-1, with 10 bases that match TRBD2. Trimming at V came to 4 bases and at J to 4 bases, leaving 4 bases not matched to a gene. The CDR3 spans 15 residues. Germline CDR1 and CDR2: SGHTA and FQGTGA. CDR3 bases: TGTGCCAGCAGCTCGACTAGCGGGTTTTACAATGAGCAGTTCTTC. Amino acid sequence: CASSSTSGFYNEQFF.

This sequence joins TRBV11-2 and TRBJ2-5; perhaps TRBD1 as D (6 bases). The V end was cut by 0 bases, the J end by 1 base, with 6 bases between. The CDR3 has 14 amino acids. Germline V gives CDR1 SGHAT, CDR2 FQNNGV. This CDR3 is CASSLEGAQETQYF. As DNA, the CDR3 is TGTGCCAGCAGCTTAGAGGGGGCCCAAGAGACCCAGTACTTC.

The V call is TRBV5-1, the J call TRBJ2-3; 9 bases align to TRBD2. V was clipped by 0 bases and J by 5 bases; unmatched bases: 10. This CDR3 has 17 amino acids. The germline V gene has CDR1 SGHRS and CDR2 YFSETQ. CDR3 sequence reads: CASSLVGAGGLEDTQYF. DNA for the CDR3: TGCGCCAGCAGCTTGGTAGGGGCGGGAGGGCTGGAAGATACGCAGTATTTT.

The gene calls are TRBV27 and TRBJ2-7; TRBD2 matches 8 bases. Germline CDR1 MNHEY, CDR2 SMNVEV (reference sequence). The CDR3 runs to 16 residues. J gave up 3 bases and V 5 bases, and 12 bases lay outside the gene matches. The CDR3 DNA reads as TGTGCCAGCAGTGTAAAGGGGACTAGAGGGGACTACGAGCAGTACTTC. It specifies CASSVKGTRGDYEQYF.

This chain joins TRBV9 and TRBJ1-1, with TRBD1 matching 7 bases. This CDR3 is 14 amino acids long. Germline CDR1 reads SGDLS; CDR2 reads YYNGEE. V trimming: 4 bases; J trimming: 0 bases; junction bases outside the gene matches: 3. DNA for the CDR3: TGTGCCAGCAGCTCGGGACAGCTGAACACTGAAGCTTTCTTT. The encoded protein is CASSSGQLNTEAFF.

The chain employs TRBV29-1 and TRBJ2-7; the D gene is possibly TRBD2 (5 bases). V shed 6 bases and J shed 1 base, with 10 bases lying between them. The CDR3 spans 12 residues. Germline CDR1 is SQVTM and CDR2 is ANQGSEA. CDR3 residues: CSVPRGSYEQYF. Written as DNA, the CDR3 is TGCAGCGTCCCACGGGGTTCCTACGAGCAGTACTTC.

The rearrangement joins TRBV13 to TRBJ2-5; a weak D match, TRBD1 (7 bases). From germline, CDR1 is PRHDT and CDR2 FYEKMQ (reference sequence). The CDR3 totals 14 residues. The CDR3 nucleotides read TGTGCGTCGTCCCGGCCAGGGGGGTTAGTGACCCAGTACTTC. This translates into CASSRPGGLVTQYF.

The V gene is TRBV6-6, the J gene TRBJ1-1; possibly TRBD1 for D (5 bases). The CDR3 contains 14 residues. The ends were cut back, 2 bases at V and 3 bases at J, with 10 bases in the middle. The germline CDR1 and CDR2 sequences are MNHNY and SVGAGI (reference sequence). The CDR3 is CASSYGAGYTEAFF. As DNA, the CDR3 is TGTGCCAGCAGTTACGGGGCAGGGTACACTGAAGCTTTCTTT.

In this sample, this clone turned up once. The chain employs TRBV6-5 and TRBJ1-1, with 9 bases aligning to TRBD1. This CDR3 is built from 13 residues. Per germline, CDR1 MNHEY and CDR2 SVGAGI. Trimming took 6 bases from V and 5 from J; bases not matched to a gene: 4. The CDR3 spells CASRDRGFTEAFF. CDR3 DNA: TGTGCCAGCAGGGACAGGGGTTTTACTGAAGCTTTCTTT.

This chain links TRBV5-1 with TRBJ2-7; no definite D call. The CDR3 has 14 residues. Germline V gene sequence: CDR1 SGHRS, CDR2 YFSETQ. V was pared by 3 bases and J by 2 bases, with 12 bases between. CDR3 nucleotides: TGCGCCAGCAGCTCCGAGACTGGAACCTACGAGCAGTACTTC. It specifies CASSSETGTYEQYF.

The gene calls are TRBV23-1 and TRBJ2-3; TRBD1 aligns across 9 bases. Being an ORF, TRBV23-1 has a function that is uncertain. The CDR3 loop spans 16 amino acids. The ends lost 3 bases at V and 2 bases at J; junction bases unmatched: 6. The CDR3 sequence is CASSHSGQGTTDTQYF. The CDR3 region has the DNA TGCGCCAGCAGTCATTCCGGACAGGGGACCACAGATACGCAGTATTTT.

V and J are TRBV25-1 and TRBJ1-2; no clear D. The CDR3 is 12 amino acids. Germline V lookup: CDR1 MGHDK, CDR2 SYGVNS. Trimming took 2 bases from V and 8 from J, leaving 9 bases between them. CDR3 loop: CASSEPTRGYTF. The DNA for the CDR3 is TGTGCCAGCAGTGAACCCACGCGGGGCTACACCTTC.

The table lists this clone with a count of one. The rearrangement uses TRBV30 and TRBJ1-5; 7 bases are a match to TRBD1. V lost 2 bases and J lost 8; bases outside the gene matches: 9. Germline V gives CDR1 GTSNPN, CDR2 SVGIG (reference sequence). This CDR3 region has 14 residues. CDR3 sequence: CAWSNVGGIEPQHF. CDR3 DNA sequence: TGTGCCTGGAGTAATGTAGGGGGCATAGAGCCCCAGCATTTT.

This clone appeared a single time. The chain combines TRBV5-6 with TRBJ1-1; D may be TRBD1 (6 bases). The V gene lost 4 bases and the J gene lost 7 bases, with 8 bases spanning the gap. The length of the CDR3 is 11 residues. Germline V gives CDR1 SGHDT, CDR2 YYEEEE. The CDR3 region has the DNA TGTGCCAGCAGCCTGACAGGTGAAGCTTTCTTT. Translation gives CASSLTGEAFF.

The CDR3 coding sequence is TGTGCCAGCAGTGAACAGACAGGGGAAGGTGAGCAGTTCTTC. It is translated as CASSEQTGEGEQFF. The chain couples TRBV25-1 to TRBJ2-1; TRBD1 matches 8 bases. The germline gives CDR1 MGHDK, CDR2 SYGVNS. The CDR3 runs 14 residues. V trimming: 2 bases; J trimming: 9 bases; junction bases outside the gene matches: 6.

CDR3 in DNA: TGTGCCAGCAGCTTACAGGCAGGGGGCTTTGGAGATACGCAGTATTTT. This translates into CASSLQAGGFGDTQYF. This chain links TRBV11-2 with TRBJ2-3; 8 bases fit TRBD1. Germline-derived CDR1 and CDR2 are SGHAT and FQNNGV. V dropped 2 bases and J dropped 5; count of bases not matched to a gene: 9. The CDR3 has 16 residues.

The chain uses TRBV7-2 and TRBJ2-3; D is unresolved. V was cut by 3 bases and J by 2 bases, with 6 bases left in between. This CDR3 region has 13 residues. Germline V gene lookup returns CDR1 SGHTA and CDR2 FQGNSA. The CDR3 region has the DNA TGTGCCAGCAGCTTCCGCGACACAGATACGCAGTATTTT. Its protein is CASSFRDTDTQYF.

V gene TRBV9 combines with J gene TRBJ2-3, with D possibly being TRBD1 (7 bases). The germline V and J ends were trimmed by 3 bases and 11 bases, with 22 bases remaining between them. From germline, CDR1 is SGDLS and CDR2 YYNGEE. The length of the CDR3 is 15 residues. As DNA, the CDR3 is TGTGCCAGCAGCGCACTTACAGGGGACTTTGGAGGGCAGTATTTT. This codes for CASSALTGDFGGQYF.

In this sample, this clone turned up once. V and J are TRBV6-1 and TRBJ2-4, with D possibly TRBD1 on 5 matching bases. The germline V gene has CDR1 MNHNS and CDR2 SASEGT. CDR3 length: 14 residues. V was clipped by 6 bases and J by 1 base, with 10 bases between them. The CDR3 is CASSTPGAKNIQYF. DNA for the CDR3: TGTGCCAGCAGCACTCCAGGGGCCAAAAACATTCAGTACTTC.

The chain recombines TRBV6-5 with TRBJ1-3; tentative D call: TRBD1 (6 bases). The CDR3 consists of 15 residues. The germline CDR1 and CDR2 sequences are MNHEY and SVGAGI. V was shortened by 6 bases and J by 3 bases, with 15 bases between the two germline ends. CDR3 coding DNA: TGTGCCAGCAGCCCGGACAGCTCCTTTGGAAACACCATATATTTT. It codes for CASSPDSSFGNTIYF.

This chain uses TRBV7-9 with TRBJ2-4, with 9 nucleotides matching TRBD1. The junction had 8 bases not matched to a gene; V was cut back by 7 bases and J by 7 bases. Germline V gives CDR1 SEHNR, CDR2 FQNEAQ (reference sequence). The CDR3 loop spans 14 amino acids. CDR3 residues: CASTRQGEYNIQYF. For the CDR3, the DNA is TGTGCCAGCACTCGACAGGGGGAGTATAACATTCAGTACTTC.